Listed below are T cell receptor beta chains from one sample, sequenced in a study of blood T cell repertoires in COVID-19. TCRdb's table, derived via immunoSEQ multiplex PCR, lists solely in-frame clones and lacks some. The sample includes about 250,000 clones, approximately 90% of them seen just once. Input material: peripheral blood. The receptors originated from a woman in her forties who had recovered from COVID-19. The CDR3 runs from the conserved cysteine through the conserved F or W. The D gene is left open where the match is weak. Size values are once, few and many counts, or a class for expanded clones, and some rows have none.

clone size,V gene,D gene,J gene,CDR3 protein,CDR3 DNA
NA,TRBV28,NA,TRBJ2-5,CASPPPQRVTSETQYF,TGTGCCAGCCCACCCCCGCAGCGGGTCACTTCGGAGACCCAGTACTTC
NA,TRBV19,NA,TRBJ1-4,CASSIGAGELGEKLFF,TGTGCCAGTAGTATAGGCGCGGGGGAACTGGGTGAAAAACTGTTTTTT
NA,TRBV4-1,NA,TRBJ1-5,CASSSRDPGPDQPQHF,TGCGCCAGCAGCTCACGCGACCCAGGGCCGGATCAGCCCCAGCATTTT
NA,TRBV5-1,TRBD1,TRBJ1-5,CASSPRTGTNQPQHF,TGCGCCAGCAGCCCACGGACAGGGACAAATCAGCCCCAGCATTTT
NA,TRBV30,TRBD2,TRBJ2-1,CAWSVGLAGGEQFF,TGTGCCTGGAGTGTCGGACTAGCCGGGGGTGAGCAGTTCTTC
NA,TRBV2,NA,TRBJ2-1,CASRRSLADEQFF,TGTGCCAGCAGGAGGAGCCTCGCCGATGAGCAGTTCTTC
NA,TRBV11-3,NA,TRBJ2-1,CASSRSGSSYNEQFF,TGTGCCAGCAGCCGGTCCGGGAGCTCCTACAATGAGCAGTTCTTC
NA,TRBV19,NA,TRBJ2-7,CASRRGGGSYEQYF,TGTGCCAGCAGGAGGGGGGGAGGTTCCTACGAGCAGTACTTC
NA,TRBV7-3,NA,TRBJ2-2,CASSPRTGELFF,TGTGCCAGCAGCCCCAGGACCGGGGAGCTGTTTTTT
NA,TRBV27,NA,TRBJ1-1,CASSFPRTAMNTEAFF,TGTGCCAGCAGTTTCCCCCGGACAGCTATGAACACTGAAGCTTTCTTT
NA,TRBV19,NA,TRBJ1-2,CASSSPGGPWGYGYTF,TGTGCCAGTAGTTCCCCGGGGGGACCCTGGGGCTATGGCTACACCTTC
once,TRBV27,TRBD2,TRBJ2-1,CASSPRASGREYNEQFF,TGTGCCAGCAGTCCAAGGGCTAGCGGGAGGGAGTACAATGAGCAGTTCTTC
NA,TRBV4-1,NA,TRBJ1-5,CASSQPGSNQPQHF,TGCGCCAGCAGCCAACCCGGGAGCAATCAGCCCCAGCATTTT
few,TRBV19,NA,TRBJ1-2,CASSIGQPEIYGYTF,TGTGCCAGTAGTATCGGACAGCCCGAGATCTATGGCTACACCTTC
NA,TRBV10-1,TRBD1,TRBJ1-2,CASSEGQGFGYTF,TGCGCCAGCAGTGAAGGACAGGGCTTTGGCTACACCTTC
NA,TRBV7-8,TRBD1,TRBJ2-1,CASSGQGAYNEQFF,TGTGCCAGCAGCGGACAGGGAGCCTACAATGAGCAGTTCTTC
NA,TRBV27,TRBD1,TRBJ1-6,CASSRDRPNSPLHF,TGTGCCAGCAGTCGGGACAGACCAAATTCACCCCTCCACTTT
NA,TRBV14,NA,TRBJ1-1,CASSHGRGVTFF,TGTGCCAGCAGCCACGGGAGGGGGGTAACTTTCTTT
NA,TRBV4-3,TRBD2,TRBJ2-1,CASSQRGTSGSREQFF,TGCGCCAGCAGCCAACGCGGGACTAGCGGGAGTCGTGAGCAGTTCTTC
NA,TRBV5-6,TRBD1,TRBJ1-3,CASSLGAGQGNTIYF,TGTGCCAGCAGCTTGGGTGCGGGACAGGGAAACACCATATATTTT
NA,TRBV12-3/TRBV12-4,NA,TRBJ1-2,CASSLPGNYGYTF,TGTGCCAGCAGTTTACCAGGGAACTATGGCTACACCTTC
NA,TRBV6-2/TRBV6-3,NA,TRBJ2-1,CASSLVRSSYNEQFF,TGTGCCAGCAGTTTGGTCCGGAGCTCCTACAATGAGCAGTTCTTC
NA,TRBV28,TRBD1,TRBJ2-1,CASRGTGQGVSEQFF,TGTGCCAGCAGGGGTACAGGACAGGGGGTGAGTGAGCAGTTCTTC
NA,TRBV7-8,TRBD1,TRBJ1-2,CASSFAGAGGLGYGYTF,TGTGCCAGCAGCTTTGCCGGTGCAGGGGGCTTGGGCTATGGCTACACCTTC
medium-sized,TRBV2,NA,TRBJ1-2,CASTPAGGYTF,TGTGCCAGCACCCCCGCCGGTGGCTACACCTTC
NA,TRBV19,TRBD2,TRBJ2-1,CASSIGTSGSEQFF,TGTGCCAGTAGTATCGGGACTAGCGGTAGTGAGCAGTTCTTC
NA,TRBV3-1/TRBV3-2,TRBD1,TRBJ1-1,CASSQGGTGTNTEAFF,TGTGCCAGCAGCCAAGGGGGGACAGGGACTAACACTGAAGCTTTCTTT
NA,TRBV4-1,NA,TRBJ1-2,CASSQGVLTF,TGCGCCAGCAGCCAGGGAGTGCTCACCTTC
NA,TRBV4-1,TRBD2,TRBJ2-1,CASSQELAGGGNEQFF,TGCGCCAGCAGCCAAGAACTAGCGGGAGGGGGGAATGAGCAGTTCTTC
NA,TRBV27,NA,TRBJ1-4,CASGQQNEKLFF,TGTGCCAGCGGACAGCAGAATGAAAAACTGTTTTTT
NA,TRBV6-5,TRBD2,TRBJ2-2,CASSYKAGGGTGELFF,TGTGCCAGCAGTTACAAGGCGGGAGGGGGCACCGGGGAGCTGTTTTTT
NA,TRBV10-2,NA,TRBJ1-4,CASRATVINEKLFF,TGCGCCAGCAGGGCGACAGTGATTAATGAAAAACTGTTTTTT
few,TRBV6-5,NA,TRBJ1-5,CASSYGPNQPQHF,TGTGCCAGCAGTTACGGGCCAAATCAGCCCCAGCATTTT
NA,TRBV3-1/TRBV3-2,NA,TRBJ1-1,CASSQRGEAFF,TGTGCCAGCAGCCAACGGGGTGAAGCTTTCTTT
NA,TRBV30,TRBD2,TRBJ2-3,CAWDLAGGGGDTQYF,TGTGCCTGGGACCTAGCGGGAGGTGGGGGGGATACGCAGTATTTT
NA,TRBV3-1/TRBV3-2,TRBD1,TRBJ2-2,CASSQKTAGGYTGELFF,TGTGCCAGCAGCCAGAAGACCGCAGGGGGCTACACCGGGGAGCTGTTTTTT
NA,TRBV30,TRBD2,TRBJ2-1,CAWRLAGGAYNEQFF,TGTGCCTGGAGACTAGCGGGAGGGGCCTACAATGAGCAGTTCTTC